Below, 20 T cell receptor beta chains from the same sample are listed, as sequenced in a study of cytomegalovirus exposure and HLA in healthy donors. TCRdb's copy holds only in-frame clones and misses some; the assay was immunoSEQ multiplex PCR. Of about 360,000 clones in the sample, 75% to 90% were seen once. Sequences were obtained from PBMCs. Receptor source: a woman younger than 35 in good health and CMV-seronegative.

The chain couples TRBV27 to TRBJ2-7, with 7 bases that match TRBD2. With 4 bases clipped from V and 3 bases from J, the junction kept 6 bases outside the gene matches. CDR3 size: 14 residues. The germline CDR1 and CDR2 sequences are MNHEY and SMNVEV (reference sequence). This CDR3 reads CASSWASGDYEQYF. For the CDR3, the DNA is TGTGCCAGCAGTTGGGCCAGCGGGGACTACGAGCAGTACTTC.

The chain employs TRBV6-1 and TRBJ2-2; TRBD2 aligns across 11 bases. Germline values: CDR1 MNHNS, CDR2 SASEGT. The CDR3 is made up of 17 amino acids. V shed 1 base, J shed 7 bases, and the junction held 8 bases outside the gene matches. The CDR3 DNA sequence: TGTGCCAGCAGTGAAGTACCTAGCGGGGGGCCTGGCGGGGAGCTGTTTTTT. This gives the protein CASSEVPSGGPGGELFF.

This chain connects TRBV19 to TRBJ2-7; possible D gene TRBD2, 7 bases. This CDR3 has 13 amino acids. The V gene lost 5 bases and the J gene lost 3 bases, with 11 bases spanning the gap. CDR1 and CDR2 from the germline V gene are LNHDA and SQIVND (reference sequence). The chain's CDR3 is CASSAGAGYEQYF. The CDR3 DNA reads as TGTGCCAGTAGTGCGGGGGCGGGCTACGAGCAGTACTTC.

The chain joins TRBV7-3 to TRBJ2-1; 8 bases line up with TRBD2. V shed 0 bases, J shed 2 bases, and the junction held 6 bases outside the gene matches. Germline V gives CDR1 SGHTA, CDR2 FQGTGA. This CDR3 is 17 amino acids long. The CDR3 loop is CASSLTSGAGAYNEQFF. In DNA, the CDR3 is TGTGCCAGCAGCTTAACGTCGGGAGCGGGAGCCTACAATGAGCAGTTCTTC.

This chain joins TRBV4-1 and TRBJ1-6; possibly TRBD1 for D (6 bases). Germline CDR1 MGHRA, CDR2 YSYEKL. V lost 1 base and J 5 bases, leaving 9 bases between the germline ends. CDR3 size: 15 residues. The CDR3 nucleotides are TGCGCCAGCAGCCAAGGGCAGGGGAATAATTCACCCCTCCACTTT. Its translation is CASSQGQGNNSPLHF.

This sequence joins TRBV27 and TRBJ2-1, with D possibly matching TRBD2 (6 bases). Trimming stripped 3 bases from V and 7 bases from J, with 13 bases between. Germline V gives CDR1 MNHEY, CDR2 SMNVEV (reference sequence). CDR3 length equals 14 residues. CDR3 DNA: TGTGCCAGCAGTTTCTTTGCGGGGTCGAATGAGCAGTTCTTC. It codes for CASSFFAGSNEQFF.

In this sample, this clone turned up a few times. V is TRBV5-5 and J is TRBJ1-1; D gene unclear. The CDR3 spans 14 residues. V lost 1 base, J lost 7 bases, and 14 bases lay in between. Germline CDR1 is SGHKS and CDR2 is YYEKEE (reference sequence). CDR3 residues: CASSLWGGEGEAFF. In DNA, the CDR3 is TGTGCCAGCAGCTTGTGGGGAGGTGAGGGTGAAGCTTTCTTT. Using reference TRBV5-5 and TRBJ1-1 for the parts outside the CDR3, the full variable domain is DAGVTQSPTHLIKTRGQQVTLRCSPISGHKSVSWYQQVLGQGPQFIFQYYEKEERGRGNFPDRFSARQFPNYSSELNVNALLLGDSALYLCASSLWGGEGEAFFGQGTRLTVV.

The chain has TRBV9 and TRBJ2-2; perhaps TRBD1 as D (5 bases). V lost 4 bases and J lost 2, with 12 bases in between. This CDR3 comprises 15 residues. Looked up from germline, CDR1 is SGDLS and CDR2 is YYNGEE. The CDR3 DNA reads TGTGCCAGCAGCCCTGGACAAAGTAACACCGGGGAGCTGTTTTTT. Translated, it gives CASSPGQSNTGELFF.

V is TRBV28 and J is TRBJ1-5; TRBD1 aligns across 8 bases. There are 17 residues in the CDR3. CDR1 and CDR2 from the germline V gene are MDHEN and SYDVKM. The V gene end was trimmed by 7 bases and the J gene end by 6 bases; junction bases not matched to a gene: 17. The CDR3 nucleotides are TGTGCCAGCACTTCTTTTGCCGGGACAGGAGGGGGTCAGCCCCAGCATTTT. Residues: CASTSFAGTGGGQPQHF.

The gene calls are TRBV19 and TRBJ1-6, with TRBD1 identical over 8 bases. This CDR3 region has 15 residues. CDR1 is LNHDA and CDR2 is SQIVND in the germline V gene (reference sequence). V shed 1 base, J shed 9 bases, and the junction held 5 bases outside the gene matches. The CDR3 region has the DNA TGTGCCAGTAGTATAGGACGAACAGGGGGTTCACCCCTCCACTTT. Residues: CASSIGRTGGSPLHF.

The gene calls are TRBV7-7 and TRBJ2-7, with D perhaps TRBD1 (5 bases). Germline CDR1 is SSHAT and CDR2 is FNYEAQ (reference sequence). V shed 1 base and J shed 2 bases, with 6 bases lying between them. The CDR3 length is 13 residues. The CDR3 coding sequence is TGTGCCAGCAGCTTAGGGGGCCCCTACGAGCAGTACTTC. Its protein is CASSLGGPYEQYF.

The chain combines TRBV6-5 with TRBJ1-2; TRBD1 might be the D (5 bases). Germline CDR1 and CDR2: MNHEY and SVGAGI. The CDR3 has 13 amino acids. The V end lost 2 bases, the J end lost 5 bases, and 9 bases lay between the germline ends. The CDR3 sequence is CASSYRGTYGYTF. For the CDR3, the DNA is TGTGCCAGCAGTTACAGGGGCACATATGGCTACACCTTC.

V and J are TRBV6-5 and TRBJ1-5, with D perhaps TRBD1 (5 bases). The CDR3 is 14 residues long. Germline V CDR1 and CDR2: MNHEY, SVGAGI. Deletions cut 4 bases from V and 11 bases from J, with 18 bases between. The CDR3 DNA is TGTGCCAGCAGTTTAATCGGGGGAGTAGAGTCCCAGCATTTT. It codes for CASSLIGGVESQHF.

The chain uses TRBV4-2 and TRBJ2-6, with D possibly being TRBD1 (6 bases). The V gene's germline CDR1 is LGHNA and CDR2 YNFKEQ. Trimming left V 3 bases short and J 0 bases short, with 9 bases between. The CDR3 totals 16 residues. The CDR3 spells CASSHTGSSGANVLTF. The CDR3 coding sequence is TGTGCCAGCAGCCATACAGGGAGCTCTGGGGCCAACGTCCTGACTTTC.

The CDR3 is CASRGTPISYEQYF. CDR3 bases: TGTGCCAGCAGGGGGACTCCAATCTCCTACGAGCAGTACTTC. This chain connects TRBV6-1 to TRBJ2-7; a possible D gene is TRBD2 (6 bases). V dropped 6 bases and J dropped 0 bases, with 12 bases sitting between them. The CDR3 has 14 residues. Germline V gene sequence: CDR1 MNHNS, CDR2 SASEGT.

This clone was seen only a few times. The chain is built from TRBV2 and TRBJ1-4, with 9 positions matching TRBD1. Per germline, CDR1 SNHLY and CDR2 FYNNEI. The CDR3 has 13 amino acids. V gave up 6 bases and J gave up 13 bases; unmatched junction bases: 9. For the CDR3, the DNA is TGTGCCAGCAGGGGGGACAGGGAAGAAGGACTGTTTTTT. This sequence encodes CASRGDREEGLFF.

The rearrangement uses TRBV18 and TRBJ1-4; possibly TRBD1 for D (5 bases). Germline V gene lookup returns CDR1 KGHSH and CDR2 LQKENI. Deletions cut 4 bases from V and 8 bases from J, with 14 bases between. The CDR3 totals 14 residues. The CDR3 sequence is CASSLARAHEKLFF. CDR3 in DNA: TGTGCCAGCTCACTGGCCAGGGCTCACGAAAAACTGTTTTTT.

The chain carries TRBV5-1 and TRBJ2-1; D is undetermined. In germline, CDR1 is SGHRS, CDR2 YFSETQ. V dropped 4 bases and J dropped 0 bases, with 14 bases sitting between them. The CDR3 is 16 amino acids. CDR3 residues: CASSTDSFSSYNEQFF. The CDR3 nucleotides read TGCGCCAGCAGCACCGATTCATTTAGCTCCTACAATGAGCAGTTCTTC.

The chain recombines TRBV10-1 with TRBJ2-7; 14 bases are shared with TRBD2. J lost 7 bases, V lost 6 bases, and 5 bases had no gene match. There are 14 residues in the CDR3. CDR1 WNHNN and CDR2 SYGVQD come from the germline V gene (reference sequence). The CDR3: CASSSGLAGEEQYF. For the CDR3, the DNA is TGCGCCAGCAGCTCGGGACTAGCGGGAGAGGAGCAGTACTTC.

The chain couples TRBV5-4 to TRBJ2-5, with 14 bases matching TRBD2. The CDR3 extends over 16 amino acids. Germline V gene data show CDR1 as SGHNT and CDR2 as YYREEE (reference sequence). J gave up 5 bases and V 4 bases, and 7 bases lay outside the gene matches. CDR3 DNA sequence: TGTGCCAGCAGCGCTGGACTAGCGGGGGGAACGGAGACCCAGTACTTC. The encoded protein is CASSAGLAGGTETQYF.